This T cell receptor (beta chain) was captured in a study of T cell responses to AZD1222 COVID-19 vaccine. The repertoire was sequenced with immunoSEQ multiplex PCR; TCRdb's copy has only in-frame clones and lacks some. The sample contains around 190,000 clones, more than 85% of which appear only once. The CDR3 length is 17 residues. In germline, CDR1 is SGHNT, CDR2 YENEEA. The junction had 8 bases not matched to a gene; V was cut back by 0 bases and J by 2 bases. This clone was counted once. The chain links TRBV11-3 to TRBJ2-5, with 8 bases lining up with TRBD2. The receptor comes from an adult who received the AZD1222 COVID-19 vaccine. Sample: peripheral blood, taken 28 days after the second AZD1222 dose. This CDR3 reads CASSLEEYSGGQETQYF. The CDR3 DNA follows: TGTGCCAGCAGCTTAGAGGAATATTCGGGGGGGCAAGAGACCCAGTACTTC.